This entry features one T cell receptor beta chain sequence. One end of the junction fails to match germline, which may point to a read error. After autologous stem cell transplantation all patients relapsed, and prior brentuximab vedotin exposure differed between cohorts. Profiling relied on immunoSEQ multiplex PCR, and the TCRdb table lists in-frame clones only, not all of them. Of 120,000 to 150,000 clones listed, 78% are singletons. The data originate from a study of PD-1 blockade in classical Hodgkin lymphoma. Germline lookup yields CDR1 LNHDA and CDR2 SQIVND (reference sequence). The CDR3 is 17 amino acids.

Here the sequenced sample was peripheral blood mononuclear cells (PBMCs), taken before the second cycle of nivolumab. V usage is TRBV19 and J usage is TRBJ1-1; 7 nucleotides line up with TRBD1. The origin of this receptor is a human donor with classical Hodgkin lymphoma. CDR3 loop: CASSIETGTNRNPEAFF. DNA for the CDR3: TGTGCCAGTAGTATAGAGACAGGGACAAATAGGAACCCTGAAGCTTTCTTT.